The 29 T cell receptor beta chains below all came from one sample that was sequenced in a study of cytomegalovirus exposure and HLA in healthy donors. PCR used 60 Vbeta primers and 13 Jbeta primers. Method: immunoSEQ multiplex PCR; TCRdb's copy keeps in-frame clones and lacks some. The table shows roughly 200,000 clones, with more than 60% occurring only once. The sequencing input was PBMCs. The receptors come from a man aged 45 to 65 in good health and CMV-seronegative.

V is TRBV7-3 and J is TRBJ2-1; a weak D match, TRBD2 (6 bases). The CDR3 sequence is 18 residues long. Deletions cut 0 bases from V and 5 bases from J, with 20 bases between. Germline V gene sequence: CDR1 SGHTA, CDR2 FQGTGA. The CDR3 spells CASSLTKTSPGTNNEQFF. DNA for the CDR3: TGTGCCAGCAGCTTAACGAAGACTAGTCCCGGAACTAACAATGAGCAGTTCTTC.

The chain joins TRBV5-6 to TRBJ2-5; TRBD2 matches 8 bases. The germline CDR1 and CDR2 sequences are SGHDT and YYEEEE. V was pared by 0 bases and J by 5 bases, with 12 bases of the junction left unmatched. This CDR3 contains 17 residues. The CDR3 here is CASSLGFGGRKGETQYF. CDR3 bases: TGTGCCAGCAGCTTGGGCTTTGGCGGGAGGAAAGGGGAGACCCAGTACTTC. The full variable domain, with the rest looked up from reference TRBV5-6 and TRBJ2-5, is DAGVTQSPTHLIKTRGQQVTLRCSPKSGHDTVSWYQQALGQGPQFIFQYYEEEERQRGNFPDRFSGHQFPNYSSELNVNALLLGDSALYLCASSLGFGGRKGETQYFGPGTRLLVL.

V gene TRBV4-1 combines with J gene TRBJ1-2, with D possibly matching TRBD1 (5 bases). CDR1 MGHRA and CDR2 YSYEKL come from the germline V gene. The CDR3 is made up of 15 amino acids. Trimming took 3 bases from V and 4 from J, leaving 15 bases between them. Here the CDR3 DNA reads TGCGCCAGCAGCCAGAAGACGGAAGGGGTCTATGGCTACACCTTC. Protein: CASSQKTEGVYGYTF.

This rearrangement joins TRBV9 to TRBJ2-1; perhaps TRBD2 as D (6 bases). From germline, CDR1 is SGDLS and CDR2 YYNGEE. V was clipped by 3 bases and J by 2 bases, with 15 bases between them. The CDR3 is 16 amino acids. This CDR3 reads CASSAPPGGTYNEQFF. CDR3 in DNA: TGTGCCAGCAGCGCCCCCCCAGGAGGGACCTACAATGAGCAGTTCTTC.

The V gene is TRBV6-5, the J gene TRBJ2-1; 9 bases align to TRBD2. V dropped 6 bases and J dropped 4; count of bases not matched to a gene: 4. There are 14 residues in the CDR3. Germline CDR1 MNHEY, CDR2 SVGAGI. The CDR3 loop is CASRPSGAYNEQFF. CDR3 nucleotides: TGTGCCAGCAGGCCTAGCGGGGCGTACAATGAGCAGTTCTTC.

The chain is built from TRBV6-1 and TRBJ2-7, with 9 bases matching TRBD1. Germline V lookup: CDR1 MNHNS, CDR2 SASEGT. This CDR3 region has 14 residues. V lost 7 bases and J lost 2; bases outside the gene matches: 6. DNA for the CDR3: TGTGCCAGCAAACTACAGGGGGCGGCCTACGAGCAGTACTTC. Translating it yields CASKLQGAAYEQYF.

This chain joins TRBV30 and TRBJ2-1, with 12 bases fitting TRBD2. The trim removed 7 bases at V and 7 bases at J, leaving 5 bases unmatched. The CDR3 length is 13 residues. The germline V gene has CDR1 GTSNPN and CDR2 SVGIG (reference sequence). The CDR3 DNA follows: TGTGCCTCGTTCGGACTAGCGGGAAATGAGCAGTTCTTC. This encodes CASFGLAGNEQFF.

CDR3 protein: CASSADRGVAGELFF. CDR3 in DNA: TGTGCCAGCAGTGCCGACAGGGGTGTTGCCGGGGAGCTGTTTTTT. This chain uses TRBV28 with TRBJ2-2, with 8 bases identical to TRBD1. The trim removed 5 bases at V and 6 bases at J, leaving 8 bases unmatched. CDR3 length: 15 amino acids. In germline, CDR1 is MDHEN, CDR2 SYDVKM.

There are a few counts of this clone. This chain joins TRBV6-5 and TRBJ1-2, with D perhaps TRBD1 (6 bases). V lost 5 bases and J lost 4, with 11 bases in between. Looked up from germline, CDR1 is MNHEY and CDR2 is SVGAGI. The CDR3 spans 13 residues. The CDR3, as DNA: TGTGCCAGCAGTACCGGGACATTCTATGGCTACACCTTC. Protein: CASSTGTFYGYTF.

CDR3 DNA sequence: TGTGCCAGCAGCTTAAACAGGGGGCCGGGAAACACCATATATTTT. Its translation: CASSLNRGPGNTIYF. J is TRBJ1-3 and V is TRBV7-3; 9 nucleotides match TRBD1. The CDR3 runs to 15 residues. With V trimmed by 1 base and J by 4 bases, 2 bases remained unmatched. Germline values: CDR1 SGHTA, CDR2 FQGTGA.

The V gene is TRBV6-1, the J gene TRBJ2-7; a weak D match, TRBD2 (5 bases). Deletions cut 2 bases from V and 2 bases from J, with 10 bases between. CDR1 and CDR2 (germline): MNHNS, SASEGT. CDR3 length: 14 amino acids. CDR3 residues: CASSEIGKTYEQYF. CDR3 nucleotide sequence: TGTGCCAGCAGTGAAATCGGGAAAACCTACGAGCAGTACTTC.

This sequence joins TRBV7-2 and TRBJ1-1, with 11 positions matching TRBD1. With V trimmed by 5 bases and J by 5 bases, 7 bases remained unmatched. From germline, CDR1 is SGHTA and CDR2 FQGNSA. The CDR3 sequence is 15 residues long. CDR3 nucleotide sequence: TGTGCCAGCAGCCCTTGGGGACAGGGGGTGACTGAAGCTTTCTTT. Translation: CASSPWGQGVTEAFF.

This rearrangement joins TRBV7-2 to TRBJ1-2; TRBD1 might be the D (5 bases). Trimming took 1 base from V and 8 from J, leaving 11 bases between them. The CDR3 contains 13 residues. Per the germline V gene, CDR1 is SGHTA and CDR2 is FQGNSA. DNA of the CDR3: TGTGCCAGCAGCTTAGGGGGGGATAACGGCTACACCTTC. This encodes CASSLGGDNGYTF.

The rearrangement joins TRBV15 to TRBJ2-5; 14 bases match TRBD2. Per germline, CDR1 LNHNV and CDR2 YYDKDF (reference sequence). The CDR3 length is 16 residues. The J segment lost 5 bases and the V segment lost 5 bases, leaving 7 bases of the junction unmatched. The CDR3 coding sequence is TGTGCCACCAGCGGGGGACTAGCGGGAGTCTTGGAGACCCAGTACTTC. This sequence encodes CATSGGLAGVLETQYF.

Here the CDR3 reads CASSTGQGLDEQYF. As DNA, the CDR3 is TGTGCCAGTAGTACGGGACAGGGGTTGGACGAGCAGTACTTC. This sequence joins TRBV19 and TRBJ2-5; 10 positions agree with TRBD1. Matching the DNA end better, TRBJ2-7 makes the J call doubtful. This CDR3 spans 14 amino acids. From germline, CDR1 is LNHDA and CDR2 SQIVND (reference sequence).

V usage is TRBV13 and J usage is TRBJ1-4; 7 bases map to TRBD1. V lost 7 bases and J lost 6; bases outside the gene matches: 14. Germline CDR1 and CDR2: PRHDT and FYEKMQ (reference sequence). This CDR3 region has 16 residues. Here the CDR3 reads CASNPRHRGRDEKLFF. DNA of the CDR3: TGTGCCAGCAACCCGCGTCATAGGGGGCGGGATGAAAAACTGTTTTTT.

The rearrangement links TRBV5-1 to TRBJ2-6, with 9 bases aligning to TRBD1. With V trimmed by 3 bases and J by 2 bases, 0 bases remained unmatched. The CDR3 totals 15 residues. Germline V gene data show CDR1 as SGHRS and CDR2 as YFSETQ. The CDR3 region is CASSWDRAGANVLTF. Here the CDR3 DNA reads TGCGCCAGCAGCTGGGACAGGGCTGGGGCCAACGTCCTGACTTTC.

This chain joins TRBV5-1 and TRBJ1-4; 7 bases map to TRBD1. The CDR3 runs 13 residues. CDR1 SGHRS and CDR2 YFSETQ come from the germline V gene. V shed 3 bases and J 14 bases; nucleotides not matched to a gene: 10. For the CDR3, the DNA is TGCGCCAGCAGCTGGGACAGATTCGGTTCCCTGTTTTTT. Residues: CASSWDRFGSLFF.

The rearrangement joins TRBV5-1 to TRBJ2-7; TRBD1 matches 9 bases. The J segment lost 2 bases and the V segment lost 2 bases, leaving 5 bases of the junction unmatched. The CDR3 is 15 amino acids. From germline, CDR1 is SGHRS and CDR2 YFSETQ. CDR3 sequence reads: CASSFGTGGPYEQYF. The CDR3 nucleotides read TGCGCCAGCAGCTTCGGAACAGGGGGCCCCTACGAGCAGTACTTC.

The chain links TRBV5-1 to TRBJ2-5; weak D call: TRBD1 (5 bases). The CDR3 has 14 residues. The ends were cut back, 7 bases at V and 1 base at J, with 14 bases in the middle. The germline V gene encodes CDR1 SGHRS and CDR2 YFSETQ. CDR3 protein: CASSAVQGQETQYF. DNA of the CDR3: TGCGCCAGCTCCGCCGTTCAGGGCCAAGAGACCCAGTACTTC.

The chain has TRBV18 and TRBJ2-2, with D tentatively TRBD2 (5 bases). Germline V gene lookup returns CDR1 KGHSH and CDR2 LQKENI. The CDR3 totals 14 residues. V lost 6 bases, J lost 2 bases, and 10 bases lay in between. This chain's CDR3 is CASSLDYNTGELFF. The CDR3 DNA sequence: TGTGCCAGCTCGCTCGACTACAACACCGGGGAGCTGTTTTTT.

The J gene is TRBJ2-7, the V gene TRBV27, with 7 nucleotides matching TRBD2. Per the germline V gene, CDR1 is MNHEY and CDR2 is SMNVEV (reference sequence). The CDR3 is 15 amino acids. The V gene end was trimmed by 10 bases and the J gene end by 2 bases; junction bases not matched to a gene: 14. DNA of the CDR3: TGTGCCACCCAGAAGGGGCTAGCGGACCCCTACGAGCAGTACTTC. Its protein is CATQKGLADPYEQYF.

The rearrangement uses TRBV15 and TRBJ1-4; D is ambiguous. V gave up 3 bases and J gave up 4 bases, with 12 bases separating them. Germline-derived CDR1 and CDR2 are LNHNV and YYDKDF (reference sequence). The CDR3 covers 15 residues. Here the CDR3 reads CATSRLWGGNEKLFF. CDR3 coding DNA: TGTGCCACCAGCAGGTTGTGGGGAGGTAATGAAAAACTGTTTTTT.

CDR3 protein: CASSLSDSTNTEAFF. CDR3 DNA sequence: TGTGCCAGCAGTCTCTCGGACAGTACGAACACTGAAGCTTTCTTT. The chain is built from TRBV27 and TRBJ1-1; weak D call: TRBD1 (6 bases). The CDR3 length is 15 residues. Germline lookup yields CDR1 MNHEY and CDR2 SMNVEV (reference sequence). Deletions cut 5 bases from V and 1 base from J, with 14 bases between.

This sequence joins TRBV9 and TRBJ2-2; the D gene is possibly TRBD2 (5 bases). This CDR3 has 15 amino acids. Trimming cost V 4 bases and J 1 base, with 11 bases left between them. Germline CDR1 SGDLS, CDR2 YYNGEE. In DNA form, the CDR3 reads TGTGCCAGCAGCCCGCGAGGGCAGAACACCGGGGAGCTGTTTTTT. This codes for CASSPRGQNTGELFF.

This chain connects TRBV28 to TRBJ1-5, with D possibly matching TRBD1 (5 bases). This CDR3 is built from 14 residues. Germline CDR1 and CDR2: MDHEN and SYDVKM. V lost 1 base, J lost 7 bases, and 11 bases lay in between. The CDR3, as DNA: TGTGCCAGCAGTTTATACGGGGGGATGCAGCCCCAGCATTTT. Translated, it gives CASSLYGGMQPQHF. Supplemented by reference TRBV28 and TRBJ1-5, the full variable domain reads DVKVTQSSRYLVKRTGEKVFLECVQDMDHENMFWYRQDPGLGLRLIYFSYDVKMKEKGDIPEGYSVSREKKERFSLILESASTNQTSMYLCASSLYGGMQPQHFGDGTRLSIL.

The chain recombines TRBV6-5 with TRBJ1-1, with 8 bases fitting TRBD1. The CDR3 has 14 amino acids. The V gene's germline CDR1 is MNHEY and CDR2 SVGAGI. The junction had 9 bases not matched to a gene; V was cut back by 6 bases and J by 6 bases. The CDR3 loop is CASSRGREESEAFF. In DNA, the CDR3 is TGTGCCAGCAGCAGGGGGCGAGAGGAGTCTGAAGCTTTCTTT.

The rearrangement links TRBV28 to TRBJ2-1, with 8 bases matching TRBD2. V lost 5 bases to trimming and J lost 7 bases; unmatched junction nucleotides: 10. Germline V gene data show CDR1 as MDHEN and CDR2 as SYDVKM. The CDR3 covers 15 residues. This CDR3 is CASSPPSGSMNEQFF. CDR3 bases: TGTGCCAGCAGTCCCCCCAGCGGGAGTATGAATGAGCAGTTCTTC.

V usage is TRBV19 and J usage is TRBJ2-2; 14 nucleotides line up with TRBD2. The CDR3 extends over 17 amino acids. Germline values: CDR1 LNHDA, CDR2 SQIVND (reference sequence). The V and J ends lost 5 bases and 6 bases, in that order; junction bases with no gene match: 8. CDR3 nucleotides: TGTGCCAGTAGTTTGGGACTAGCGGGAGTACGTTCCGGGGAGCTGTTTTTT. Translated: CASSLGLAGVRSGELFF.